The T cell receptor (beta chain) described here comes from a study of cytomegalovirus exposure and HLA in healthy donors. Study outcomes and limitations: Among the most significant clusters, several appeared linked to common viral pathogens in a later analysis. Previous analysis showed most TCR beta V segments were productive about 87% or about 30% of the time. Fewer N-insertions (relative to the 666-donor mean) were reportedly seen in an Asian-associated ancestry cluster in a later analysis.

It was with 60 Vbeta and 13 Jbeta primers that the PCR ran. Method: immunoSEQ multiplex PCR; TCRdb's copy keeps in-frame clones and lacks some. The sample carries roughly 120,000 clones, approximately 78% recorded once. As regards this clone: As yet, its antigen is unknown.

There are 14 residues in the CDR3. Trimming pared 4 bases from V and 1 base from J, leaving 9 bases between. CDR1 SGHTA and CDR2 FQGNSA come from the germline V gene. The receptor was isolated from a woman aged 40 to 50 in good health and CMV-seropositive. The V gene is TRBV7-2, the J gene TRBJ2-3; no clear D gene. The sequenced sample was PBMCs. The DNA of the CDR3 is TGTGCCAGCAGCTCTGATACAGGCACAGATACGCAGTATTTT. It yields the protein CASSSDTGTDTQYF.